The 30 T cell receptor beta chains below all came from one sample that was sequenced in a study of blood T cell repertoires in COVID-19. Here immunoSEQ multiplex PCR was the method, and the copy in TCRdb shows in-frame clones only, minus some. The sample lists some 160,000 clones; around 89% were seen once. Material for sequencing was PBMCs or T cells enriched from blood (not recorded which). Receptors were obtained from a woman between 45 and 65 years old who had recovered from COVID-19.

The chain links TRBV5-8 to TRBJ2-1; tentative D call: TRBD2 (7 bases). V was shortened by 0 bases and J by 3 bases, with 10 bases between the two germline ends. CDR1 and CDR2 (germline): SGHTS, YDEGEE. CDR3 size: 15 residues. CDR3 region: CASSLDRDYYNEQFF. The CDR3 DNA reads as TGTGCCAGCAGCTTGGACAGGGACTACTACAATGAGCAGTTCTTC.

The genes are TRBV6-5 and TRBJ1-1; a weak D match, TRBD1 (5 bases). CDR3 length: 12 residues. V was trimmed by 5 bases and J by 4 bases, leaving 8 bases between them. In germline, CDR1 is MNHEY, CDR2 SVGAGI. CDR3 region: CASSRGGTEAFF. Written as DNA, the CDR3 is TGTGCCAGCAGTCGCGGGGGCACTGAAGCTTTCTTT.

This clone is a singleton in its sample. The chain employs TRBV5-3 and TRBJ1-3; TRBD1 matches 7 bases. TRBV5-3 has ORF status, its function being uncertain. The ends lost 0 bases at V and 0 bases at J; junction bases unmatched: 9. There are 18 residues in the CDR3. CDR3 loop: CARSLARPRGSSGNTIYF. CDR3 nucleotide sequence: TGTGCCAGAAGCTTGGCCAGACCCAGGGGGAGCTCTGGAAACACCATATATTTT.

This clone was counted once. The rearrangement uses TRBV7-2 and TRBJ2-3, with D possibly matching TRBD2 (6 bases). Trimming pared 4 bases from V and 3 bases from J, leaving 11 bases between. Germline V gene lookup returns CDR1 SGHTA and CDR2 FQGNSA. This CDR3 has 14 residues. CDR3 sequence: CASSSPAGTDTQYF. The CDR3 DNA is TGTGCCAGCAGCTCCCCTGCGGGGACAGATACGCAGTATTTT.

V gene TRBV19 combines with J gene TRBJ1-1; 9 bases are a match to TRBD1. The germline gives CDR1 LNHDA, CDR2 SQIVND (reference sequence). The CDR3 is 15 residues long. The V gene end was trimmed by 5 bases and the J gene end by 3 bases; junction bases not matched to a gene: 7. The CDR3 DNA is TGTGCCAGTAGTCACGGGACAGGGTGGGACACTGAAGCTTTCTTT. It yields the protein CASSHGTGWDTEAFF.

The rearrangement uses TRBV19 and TRBJ1-6, with D possibly TRBD1 on 6 matching bases. This CDR3 has 14 residues. Between the trimmed V and J ends, which lost 7 bases and 7 bases, there was a span of 14 bases. Germline loops: CDR1 LNHDA, CDR2 SQIVND (reference sequence). CDR3 nucleotide sequence: TGTGCCAGTAAACACAGGGCTTCAAATTCACCCCTCCACTTT. This encodes CASKHRASNSPLHF.

This chain links TRBV5-4 with TRBJ2-3, with 12 bases matching TRBD2. The V and J ends lost 5 bases and 2 bases, in that order; junction bases with no gene match: 9. The CDR3 has 17 residues. Germline assignment: CDR1 SGHNT and CDR2 YYREEE (reference sequence). CDR3 bases: TGTGCCAGCAGGAACCTAGCGGGGGGGCCCCACACAGATACGCAGTATTTT. This translates into CASRNLAGGPHTDTQYF.

The sample holds one count of this clone. The chain carries TRBV7-3 and TRBJ2-1; TRBD2 might be the D (5 bases). This CDR3 has 15 residues. The germline V gene encodes CDR1 SGHTA and CDR2 FQGTGA. The ends were cut back, 5 bases at V and 7 bases at J, with 18 bases in the middle. The CDR3 sequence: CASSPLALVVNEQFF. As DNA, the CDR3 is TGTGCCAGCAGCCCCCTAGCCCTCGTCGTTAATGAGCAGTTCTTC.

The rearrangement uses TRBV4-3 and TRBJ1-2; maybe TRBD1 (5 bases). In germline, CDR1 is LGHNA, CDR2 YSLEER. Trimming removed 0 bases at V and 6 bases at J, with 17 bases between. The CDR3 loop spans 16 amino acids. In DNA form, the CDR3 reads TGCGCCAGCAGCCAAGAACAACCGGCAGGGAGGGATGGCTACACCTTC. It is translated as CASSQEQPAGRDGYTF.

V gene TRBV7-8 combines with J gene TRBJ1-2; 7 bases map to TRBD1. CDR1 and CDR2 from the germline V gene are SGHVS and FQNEAQ. The CDR3 consists of 14 residues. V gave up 5 bases and J gave up 0 bases; unmatched junction bases: 3. The CDR3 DNA reads TGTGCCAGCAGCCCCGGACAGGCTAACTATGGCTACACCTTC. It yields the protein CASSPGQANYGYTF.

The chain has TRBV2 and TRBJ1-2; 7 bases are shared with TRBD1. CDR3 length: 14 residues. Trimming cost V 4 bases and J 3 bases; bases outside gene matches: 5. CDR1 SNHLY and CDR2 FYNNEI come from the germline V gene. The CDR3 coding sequence is TGTGCCAGCAGTGTTCAGGGGGATCACTATGGCTACACCTTC. Its protein is CASSVQGDHYGYTF. The full variable domain, its missing parts supplied by reference TRBV2 and TRBJ1-2, is EPEVTQTPSHQVTQMGQEVILRCVPISNHLYFYWYRQILGQKVEFLVSFYNNEISEKSEIFDDQFSVERPDGSNFTLKIRSTKLEDSAMYFCASSVQGDHYGYTFGSGTRLTVV.

The chain links TRBV7-6 to TRBJ1-3; D remains ambiguous. Germline CDR1 and CDR2: SGHVS and FNYEAQ. V dropped 4 bases and J dropped 2 bases, with 6 bases sitting between them. The CDR3 contains 13 residues. The CDR3: CASSSSAGNTIYF. The CDR3 DNA follows: TGTGCCAGCAGCTCCTCGGCTGGAAACACCATATATTTT.

J is TRBJ2-5 and V is TRBV3-1 (or the pseudogene TRBV3-2); D is possibly TRBD2 (6 bases). The CDR3 is 14 amino acids. The germline V gene has CDR1 LGHDT and CDR2 YNNKEL (reference sequence). V was clipped by 1 base and J by 9 bases, with 15 bases between them. DNA of the CDR3: TGTGCCAGCAGCCAAGCGAACGGGGGTTCGGCCCAGTACTTC. Protein: CASSQANGGSAQYF.

This clone has only one observation. The J gene is TRBJ2-6, the V gene TRBV7-3, with unresolved D. This CDR3 has 13 amino acids. From germline, CDR1 is SGHTA and CDR2 FQGTGA. V was pared by 5 bases and J by 4 bases, with 6 bases between. The CDR3 region has the DNA TGTGCCAGCAGCCCTGTGGGGGCCAACGTCCTGACTTTC. Protein product: CASSPVGANVLTF.

This clone was seen once. The chain carries TRBV5-1 and TRBJ2-3; maybe TRBD2 (6 bases). CDR1 and CDR2 (germline): SGHRS, YFSETQ. The CDR3 is 15 amino acids. V lost 4 bases to trimming and J lost 5 bases, with 17 bases between them. The CDR3 DNA reads TGCGCCAGCAGCCGTTCCGGGACTTCGAGAGATACGCAGTATTTT. This translates into CASSRSGTSRDTQYF.

The V and J genes are TRBV19 and TRBJ2-1; possibly TRBD2 for D (5 bases). Germline V gene sequence: CDR1 LNHDA, CDR2 SQIVND (reference sequence). The V gene lost 1 base and the J gene lost 6 bases, with 13 bases spanning the gap. This CDR3 has 15 amino acids. For the CDR3, the DNA is TGTGCCAGTAGTATAGCGAGTCGCGGGTCCAATGAGCAGTTCTTC. Amino acid sequence: CASSIASRGSNEQFF.

The chain links TRBV18 to TRBJ2-2, with a possible D match to TRBD1 (6 bases). The V gene's germline CDR1 is KGHSH and CDR2 LQKENI. The CDR3 is made up of 19 amino acids. The V and J ends lost 5 bases and 2 bases respectively, with 24 bases between them. The CDR3 DNA is TGTGCCAGCTCAACAATAAACGTACGGGACACCCGTAACACCGGGGAGCTGTTTTTT. As protein: CASSTINVRDTRNTGELFF.

The rearrangement uses TRBV19 and TRBJ1-1, with D tentatively TRBD1 (6 bases). Between the trimmed V and J ends, which lost 6 bases and 2 bases, there was a span of 13 bases. This CDR3 is built from 14 residues. Germline loops: CDR1 LNHDA, CDR2 SQIVND (reference sequence). Here the CDR3 DNA reads TGTGCCAGTAGGGGGGGGCCAGGCAACACTGAAGCTTTCTTT. This gives the protein CASRGGPGNTEAFF.

J is TRBJ2-7 and V is TRBV7-3; no definite D call. Trimming stripped 1 base from V and 13 bases from J, with 11 bases between. Germline CDR1 and CDR2: SGHTA and FQGTGA. The CDR3 extends over 11 amino acids. The CDR3 here is CASSLNYRIYF. The CDR3, as DNA: TGTGCCAGCAGCTTAAATTACAGAATTTACTTC.

This clone came up many times. The CDR3 DNA sequence: TGTGCCAGCAGTACCCTGGGACAGGGGGGGGCCCTAGGTGAAAAACTGTTTTTT. Amino acid sequence: CASSTLGQGGALGEKLFF. This chain joins TRBV27 and TRBJ1-4, with TRBD1 identical over 11 bases. CDR1 and CDR2 (germline): MNHEY, SMNVEV (reference sequence). The ends lost 5 bases at V and 7 bases at J; junction bases unmatched: 15. The CDR3 extends over 18 amino acids.

The genes are TRBV5-6 and TRBJ1-3, with D possibly matching TRBD1 (5 bases). The CDR3 runs 16 residues. The V and J ends lost 5 bases and 0 bases respectively, with 15 bases between them. Germline V gene lookup returns CDR1 SGHDT and CDR2 YYEEEE. The CDR3 nucleotides read TGTGCCAGCAGACGGGGGACTGGACACTCTGGAAACACCATATATTTT. It specifies CASRRGTGHSGNTIYF.

The chain employs TRBV19 and TRBJ2-7, with 11 bases that match TRBD1. The CDR3 sequence is 15 residues long. After removal of 7 bases from V and 3 bases from J, the junction contained 8 bases not matched to a gene. Germline CDR1 reads LNHDA; CDR2 reads SQIVND (reference sequence). CDR3 nucleotide sequence: TGTGCCAGTACCCCTGGGGGGACAGGGGGCTACGAGCAGTACTTC. Its translation: CASTPGGTGGYEQYF.

The J gene is TRBJ1-1, the V gene TRBV11-2; D may be TRBD1 (6 bases). The germline V gene encodes CDR1 SGHAT and CDR2 FQNNGV. V lost 4 bases, J lost 7 bases, and 16 bases lay in between. This CDR3 contains 14 residues. The CDR3 spells CASSSRQVMDEAFF. CDR3 bases: TGTGCCAGCAGCTCGCGACAGGTGATGGATGAAGCTTTCTTT.

This chain links TRBV30 with TRBJ1-1; D perhaps matches TRBD1 (5 bases). The ends were cut back, 3 bases at V and 5 bases at J, with 10 bases in the middle. Germline V gives CDR1 GTSNPN, CDR2 SVGIG (reference sequence). The CDR3 is 12 amino acids. This CDR3 reads CAWRPGGTEAFF. The CDR3 DNA reads as TGTGCCTGGAGGCCCGGGGGTACTGAAGCTTTCTTT.

The chain joins TRBV19 to TRBJ1-1; no definite D call. Germline assignment: CDR1 LNHDA and CDR2 SQIVND (reference sequence). Between the trimmed V and J ends, which lost 1 base and 1 base, there was a span of 10 bases. This CDR3 comprises 15 residues. The chain's CDR3 is CASSIAVQANTEAFF. CDR3 bases: TGTGCCAGTAGTATAGCGGTTCAAGCGAACACTGAAGCTTTCTTT.

V usage is TRBV19 and J usage is TRBJ1-6; TRBD1 matches at 10 bases. In germline, CDR1 is LNHDA, CDR2 SQIVND (reference sequence). The CDR3 length is 17 residues. V shed 3 bases and J 7 bases; nucleotides not matched to a gene: 9. CDR3 amino acids: CASSMWHGTGENSPLHF. In nucleotides, the CDR3 is TGTGCCAGTAGTATGTGGCACGGGACAGGGGAAAATTCACCCCTCCACTTT. Variable domain in full (rest from reference TRBV19 and TRBJ1-6): DGGITQSPKYLFRKEGQNVTLSCEQNLNHDAMYWYRQDPGQGLRLIYYSQIVNDFQKGDIAEGYSVSREKKESFPLTVTSAQKNPTAFYLCASSMWHGTGENSPLHFGNGTRLTVT.

Here the CDR3 reads CASSSSDRGHQPQHF. The CDR3 DNA reads TGTGCCAGCAGCTCATCGGACAGGGGGCATCAGCCCCAGCATTTT. V usage is TRBV27 and J usage is TRBJ1-5, with 11 nucleotides matching TRBD1. CDR3 length: 15 residues. Germline V gene lookup returns CDR1 MNHEY and CDR2 SMNVEV (reference sequence). V shed 6 bases, J shed 5 bases, and the junction held 6 bases outside the gene matches.

The rearrangement links TRBV27 to TRBJ1-6, with 7 positions matching TRBD1. CDR1 is MNHEY and CDR2 is SMNVEV in the germline V gene (reference sequence). This CDR3 has 13 amino acids. The V and J ends lost 7 bases and 10 bases, in that order; junction bases with no gene match: 7. In DNA, the CDR3 is TGTGCCAGCACCGAGACAGGGTGGTCACCCCTCCACTTT. The encoded protein is CASTETGWSPLHF.

The V call is TRBV13, the J call TRBJ2-3; 7 bases agree with TRBD2. CDR1 is PRHDT and CDR2 is FYEKMQ in the germline V gene (reference sequence). V gave up 3 bases and J gave up 4 bases; unmatched junction bases: 1. CDR3 length equals 13 residues. The CDR3 region is CASSFTSADTQYF. In nucleotides, the CDR3 is TGTGCCAGCAGCTTCACTAGCGCAGATACGCAGTATTTT.

This sequence joins TRBV7-2 and TRBJ2-3; 8 bases align to TRBD1. The CDR3 is made up of 17 amino acids. The germline CDR1 and CDR2 sequences are SGHTA and FQGNSA. V lost 5 bases and J lost 1; bases outside the gene matches: 11. The CDR3 here is CASSTTAKTGGTDTQYF. The CDR3, as DNA: TGTGCCAGCAGCACAACCGCTAAGACAGGGGGCACAGATACGCAGTATTTT.